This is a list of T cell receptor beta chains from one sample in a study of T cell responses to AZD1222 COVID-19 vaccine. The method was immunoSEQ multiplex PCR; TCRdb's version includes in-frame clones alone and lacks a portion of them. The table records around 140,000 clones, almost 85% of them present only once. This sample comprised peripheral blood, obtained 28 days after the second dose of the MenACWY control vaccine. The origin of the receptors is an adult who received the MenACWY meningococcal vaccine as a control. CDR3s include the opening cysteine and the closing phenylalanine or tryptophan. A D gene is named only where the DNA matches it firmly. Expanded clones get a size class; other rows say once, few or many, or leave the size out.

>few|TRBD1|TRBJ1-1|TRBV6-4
TGTGCCAGCAGCACGGGAGGGGGCAACACTGAAGCTTTCTTT
CASSTGGGNTEAFF
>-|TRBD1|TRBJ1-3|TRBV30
TGTGCCTGGAGTGTACGGGGCCAGGGGGTGGGTAACACCATATATTTT
CAWSVRGQGVGNTIYF
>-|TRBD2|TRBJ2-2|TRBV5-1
TGCGCCAGCAGCGGATCGACTAGCGGGGGAATGCCCGGGGAGCTGTTTTTT
CASSGSTSGGMPGELFF
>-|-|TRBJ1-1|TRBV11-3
TGTGCCAGCAGTCTTCGGGTGAACACTGAAGCTTTCTTT
CASSLRVNTEAFF
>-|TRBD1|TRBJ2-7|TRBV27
TGTGCCAGCAGTGATTCCGGGACAGGGTTTGTCGACGAGCAGTACTTC
CASSDSGTGFVDEQYF
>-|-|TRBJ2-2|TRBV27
TGTGCCAGCAGTTTAAGGCAGGGAGGCGTCGGGGAGCTGTTTTTT
CASSLRQGGVGELFF
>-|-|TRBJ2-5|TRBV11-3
TGTGCCAGCAGCTTAGGGGCGCGGCCCGGCAGTGGAGAGACCCAGTACTTC
CASSLGARPGSGETQYF
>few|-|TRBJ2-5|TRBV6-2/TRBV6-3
TGTGCCAGCAGCCAACGGAGAGGACACCTCGGGGAGACCCAGTACTTC
CASSQRRGHLGETQYF
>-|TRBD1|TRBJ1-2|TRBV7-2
TGTGCCAGCAACCGATTTTGGGACAGTCTGAACTATGGCTACACCTTC
CASNRFWDSLNYGYTF
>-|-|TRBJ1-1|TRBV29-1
TGCAGCGCTGGGGTCGCAGTAATGAACACTGAAGCTTTCTTT
CSAGVAVMNTEAFF